The 25 T cell receptor beta chains presented below share a single source sample, sequenced in a study of T cells expressing NK-cell markers. TCRdb processed the 5' RACE reads again and assigns one entry to each CDR3 protein, with no DNA. This sample carries 500,000 to 600,000 distinct CDR3 sequences, with around 3.3% going to the ten biggest clones. Input material: blood T cells: a sorted CD56 or NKG2C T cell subset, CD4+ or CD8+ T cells, or bulk PBMC T cells (not recorded which). The origin of the receptors is a young man in good health.

The chain is built from TRBV12-3 or TRBV12-4 and TRBJ1-2. This CDR3 has 15 amino acids. The CDR3 loop is CASIERQGLFYGYTF.

The J gene is TRBJ2-5, the V gene TRBV7-8. Germline V gene data show CDR1 as SGHVS and CDR2 as FQNEAQ. The CDR3 contains 17 residues. The CDR3 reads CASSLAEIFRLGETQYF.

The chain has TRBV2 and TRBJ2-3; there is no DNA to check the TCRdb D call of TRBD2. This CDR3 has 16 residues. Germline V gene lookup returns CDR1 SNHLY and CDR2 FYNNEI. CDR3 sequence reads: CASSSGPGRATDTQYF.

The chain is built from TRBV6-2 or TRBV6-3 and TRBJ2-7; checking the TCRdb D call of TRBD1 is not possible without DNA. This CDR3 contains 17 residues. From germline, CDR1 is MNHEY and CDR2 SVGEGT. CDR3 sequence: CASSSFIRDRDSYEQYF.

The rearrangement joins TRBV10-3 to TRBJ1-1. CDR1 is ENHRY and CDR2 is SYGVKD in the germline V gene. The CDR3 has 12 residues. CDR3 loop: CAIGYSNTEAFF.

The rearrangement joins TRBV5-6 to TRBJ1-5. The CDR3 runs 15 residues. Germline CDR1 and CDR2: SGHDT and YYEEEE. CDR3 region: CASSLTPRGNQPQHF. Full variable domain (outside the CDR3, taken from reference TRBV5-6 and TRBJ1-5): DAGVTQSPTHLIKTRGQQVTLRCSPKSGHDTVSWYQQALGQGPQFIFQYYEEEERQRGNFPDRFSGHQFPNYSSELNVNALLLGDSALYLCASSLTPRGNQPQHFGDGTRLSIL.

The V call is TRBV4-1, the J call TRBJ2-3; the TCRdb call, TRBD1, lacks DNA for checking. The CDR3 contains 14 residues. CDR1 MGHRA and CDR2 YSYEKL come from the germline V gene. The CDR3 reads CASSQERGIHTQYF.

V is TRBV9 and J is TRBJ2-1; TCRdb's D call of TRBD2 is untestable without DNA. CDR3 length equals 12 residues. Germline V CDR1 and CDR2: SGDLS, YYNGEE. CDR3 loop: CASSATSYEQFF.

The V call is TRBV24-1, the J call TRBJ2-2; as DNA is missing, the TRBD1 call by TCRdb cannot be tested. Germline lookup yields CDR1 KGHDR and CDR2 SFDVKD. The CDR3 extends over 19 amino acids. The CDR3: CATSDFEPYRGRDTGELFF.

This CDR3 is CASSQDITSGNNEQFF. The J gene is TRBJ2-1, the V gene TRBV4-3; TCRdb selects TRBD2, and the lack of DNA leaves this call unchecked. The CDR3 runs 16 residues. The germline V gene has CDR1 LGHNA and CDR2 YSLEER.

The CDR3 is CSGKGQGTQYF. The chain has TRBV29-1 and TRBJ2-5; absent DNA, TCRdb's TRBD1 call cannot be checked. CDR1 SQVTM and CDR2 ANQGSEA come from the germline V gene. The CDR3 is 11 residues long.

The chain uses TRBV15 and TRBJ2-7; TCRdb returns TRBD1, unconfirmable since there is no DNA. The germline CDR1 and CDR2 sequences are LNHNV and YYDKDF (reference sequence). This CDR3 contains 15 residues. CDR3 protein: CATSKGYGRTYEQYF. Filled out from reference TRBV15 and TRBJ2-7, the complete variable domain reads DAMVIQNPRYQVTQFGKPVTLSCSQTLNHNVMYWYQQKSSQAPKLLFHYYDKDFNNEADTPDNFQSRRPNTSFCFLDIRSPGLGDTAMYLCATSKGYGRTYEQYFGPGTRLTVT.

The chain employs TRBV27 and TRBJ2-2. The germline CDR1 and CDR2 sequences are MNHEY and SMNVEV (reference sequence). CDR3 size: 13 residues. The CDR3 protein is CATSLWATGELFF.

CDR3 loop: CASSGGPRGEGSSYNEQFF. This chain joins TRBV6-2 or TRBV6-3 and TRBJ2-1; the TCRdb D gene call, TRBD1, has no DNA to confirm it. The CDR3 is 19 residues long. Germline V CDR1 and CDR2: MNHEY, SVGEGT.

The genes are TRBV12-3 or TRBV12-4 and TRBJ2-5; TCRdb reports TRBD2, a call that lacks DNA to check it against. This CDR3 is 14 amino acids long. Here the CDR3 reads CASSLAGGYETQYF.

This chain uses TRBV24-1 with TRBJ2-1; the TRBD1 assignment by TCRdb is unverifiable without DNA. Germline V lookup: CDR1 KGHDR, CDR2 SFDVKD. CDR3 length equals 13 residues. This CDR3 is CATSGPLYNEQFF.

V is TRBV5-1 and J is TRBJ2-3; TCRdb designates TRBD2, a call that cannot be tested without DNA. The CDR3 covers 13 residues. Germline V gene data show CDR1 as SGHRS and CDR2 as YFSETQ. The CDR3 loop is CASALFMTDTQYF.

The gene calls are TRBV6-2 or TRBV6-3 and TRBJ2-5. The CDR3 loop spans 14 amino acids. Looked up from germline, CDR1 is MNHEY and CDR2 is SVGEGT. CDR3 residues: CASNPDKTTETQYF.

The chain carries TRBV11-2 and TRBJ1-1; TCRdb returns TRBD1, unconfirmable since there is no DNA. The CDR3 has 16 amino acids. CDR1 is SGHAT, CDR2 FQNNGV, per germline. CDR3 in amino acids: CASSFGTGDGSTEAFF.

The V gene is TRBV11-2, the J gene TRBJ2-5. Germline values: CDR1 SGHAT, CDR2 FQNNGV. This CDR3 has 14 amino acids. The CDR3 here is CASSLELAAETQYF.

The gene calls are TRBV7-9 and TRBJ2-1; the TRBD1 assignment by TCRdb is unverifiable without DNA. The CDR3 covers 15 residues. CDR1 and CDR2 (germline): SEHNR, FQNEAQ (reference sequence). CDR3 residues: CASSDTGTGVDEQFF.

This sequence joins TRBV11-2 and TRBJ2-5. The CDR3 totals 14 residues. Germline V gives CDR1 SGHAT, CDR2 FQNNGV. The CDR3 loop is CASSFTRVQETQYF.

The V call is TRBV18, the J call TRBJ2-1; TCRdb indicates TRBD2, and absent DNA this call remains unverified. Germline CDR1 and CDR2: KGHSH and LQKENI. This CDR3 has 15 residues. The CDR3: CASSPPSGFYNEQFF.

The chain combines TRBV24-1 with TRBJ2-2; no DNA is available, so the TRBD1 call from TCRdb remains unchecked. CDR1 and CDR2 (germline): KGHDR, SFDVKD. The CDR3 runs to 15 residues. CDR3 region: CATSHGTGWPGELFF.

The chain recombines TRBV9 with TRBJ1-4. Germline values: CDR1 SGDLS, CDR2 YYNGEE. The CDR3 length is 17 residues. The CDR3 here is CASSVDMNRRSVEKLFF. Full variable domain (remainder filled in from reference TRBV9 and TRBJ1-4): DSGVTQTPKHLITATGQRVTLRCSPRSGDLSVYWYQQSLDQGLQFLIQYYNGEERAKGNILERFSAQQFPDLHSELNLSSLELGDSALYFCASSVDMNRRSVEKLFFGSGTQLSVL.